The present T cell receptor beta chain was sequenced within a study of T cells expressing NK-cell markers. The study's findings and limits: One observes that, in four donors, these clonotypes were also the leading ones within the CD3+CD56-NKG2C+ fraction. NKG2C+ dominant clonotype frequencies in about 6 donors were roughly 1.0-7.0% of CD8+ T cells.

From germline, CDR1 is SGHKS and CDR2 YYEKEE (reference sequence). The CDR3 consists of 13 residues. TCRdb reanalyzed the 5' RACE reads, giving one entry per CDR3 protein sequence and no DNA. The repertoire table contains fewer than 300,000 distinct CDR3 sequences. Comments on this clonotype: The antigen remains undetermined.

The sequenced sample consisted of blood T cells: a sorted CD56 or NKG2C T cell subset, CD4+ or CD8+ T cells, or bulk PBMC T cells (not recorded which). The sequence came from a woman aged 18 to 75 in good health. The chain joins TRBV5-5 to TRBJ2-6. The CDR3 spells CASTPSGSNVLTF.